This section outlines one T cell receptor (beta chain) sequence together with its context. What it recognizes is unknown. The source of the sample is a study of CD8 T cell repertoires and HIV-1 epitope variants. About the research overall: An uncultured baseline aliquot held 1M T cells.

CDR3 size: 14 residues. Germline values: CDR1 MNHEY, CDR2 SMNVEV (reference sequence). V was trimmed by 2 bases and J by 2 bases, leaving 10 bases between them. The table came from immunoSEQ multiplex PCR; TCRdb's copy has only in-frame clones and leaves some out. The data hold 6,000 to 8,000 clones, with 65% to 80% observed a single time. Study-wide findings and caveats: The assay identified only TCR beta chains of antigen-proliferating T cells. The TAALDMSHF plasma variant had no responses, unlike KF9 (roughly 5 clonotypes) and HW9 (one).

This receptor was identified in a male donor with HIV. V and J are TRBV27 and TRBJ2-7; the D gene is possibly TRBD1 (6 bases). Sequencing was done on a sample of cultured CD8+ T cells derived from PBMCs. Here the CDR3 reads CASSLGTGPYEQYF. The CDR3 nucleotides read TGTGCCAGCAGTTTAGGTACAGGGCCCTACGAGCAGTACTTC.